The 9 T cell receptor beta chains listed next were all sequenced from one sample in a study of T cells after yellow fever vaccination. TCRdb called the 5' RACE reads again in MiXCR, with one record for every CDR3 protein. The data contain a few hundred thousand distinct CDR3 sequences, more than 3% of them seen just once; the ten biggest clones take up about 20%. The source was PBMCs, collected on the day of the yellow fever booster vaccination. All receptors come from a young man who received the YFV17D yellow fever vaccine.

About this clonotype itself: One end of the junction varies from germline; a read error may be responsible. CDR3 bases: TGTGACAGCAGCTTATGTGCAGGAACAGATACGCAGTATTTT. Protein product: CDSSLCAGTDTQYF. V and J are TRBV7-3 and TRBJ2-3; the D is unclear. Per the germline V gene, CDR1 is SGHTA and CDR2 is FQGTGA. This CDR3 is 14 amino acids long.

This clonotype was found many times. This chain joins TRBV10-3 and TRBJ2-7, with D tentatively TRBD1 or TRBD2 (5 bases each). V was trimmed by 4 bases and J by 5 bases, leaving 18 bases between them. The CDR3 sequence is 15 residues long. Germline CDR1 reads ENHRY; CDR2 reads SYGVKD. CDR3 in DNA: TGTGCCATCAGTGTTTATGGGACCAACCCGGACGAGCAGTACTTC. Translating gives CAISVYGTNPDEQYF.

The CDR3 is CASSLGTGRPKDTQYF. The CDR3 DNA reads TGTGCCAGCAGCTTAGGGACTGGCCGGCCGAAAGATACGCAGTATTTT. The chain couples TRBV7-3 to TRBJ2-3; TRBD2 might be the D (6 bases). Germline V gene lookup returns CDR1 SGHTA and CDR2 FQGTGA. V gave up 2 bases and J gave up 5 bases, with 17 bases separating them. This CDR3 spans 16 amino acids.

This clonotype has a count of ten or more. The chain joins TRBV7-2 to TRBJ1-1; the D is unclear. Germline V gene data show CDR1 as SGHTA and CDR2 as FQGNSA. The germline V and J ends were trimmed by 5 bases and 0 bases, with 10 bases remaining between them. This CDR3 is 14 amino acids long. DNA for the CDR3: TGTGCCAGCAGCCAAGGACCGCTGAACACTGAAGCTTTCTTT. Translated, it gives CASSQGPLNTEAFF.

In this sample, this clonotype turned up many times. The V call is TRBV10-3, the J call TRBJ1-5; 8 bases agree with TRBD1. With 3 bases clipped from V and 4 bases from J, the junction kept 8 bases outside the gene matches. CDR1 is ENHRY, CDR2 SYGVKD, per germline. The length of the CDR3 is 16 residues. CDR3 sequence: CAISDIKTGVNQPQHF. The CDR3 DNA follows: TGTGCCATCAGTGATATTAAGACAGGGGTAAATCAGCCCCAGCATTTT.

At least ten counts were recorded for this clonotype. The chain carries TRBV28 and TRBJ1-2, with TRBD1 matching 8 bases. Germline CDR1 and CDR2: MDHEN and SYDVKM. The V and J ends lost 1 base and 4 bases, in that order; junction bases with no gene match: 5. The length of the CDR3 is 15 residues. Here the CDR3 DNA reads TGTGCCAGCAGTTTATTCCAGGGGGCTCTCTATGGCTACACCTTC. Translated: CASSLFQGALYGYTF.

This clonotype was detected many times. This sequence joins TRBV5-1 and TRBJ2-1; a possible D gene is TRBD2 (5 bases). Deletions cut 5 bases from V and 0 bases from J, with 15 bases between. The CDR3 is 16 amino acids. In germline, CDR1 is SGHRS, CDR2 YFSETQ. The CDR3 region is CASRLGLLGSYNEQFF. The CDR3 nucleotides read TGCGCCAGCAGGCTTGGACTTTTGGGCTCCTACAATGAGCAGTTCTTC.

This clonotype has a count of ten or more. The chain carries TRBV20-1 and TRBJ2-5; no reliable D call. Between the trimmed V and J ends, which lost 0 bases and 2 bases, there was a span of 19 bases. CDR3 size: 17 residues. Germline V lookup: CDR1 DFQATT, CDR2 SNEGSKA (reference sequence). CDR3 DNA sequence: TGCAGTGCTAGAGAAGGGCTCGGGTCGGTTAGACAAGAGACCCAGTACTTC. Protein sequence: CSAREGLGSVRQETQYF.

The chain has TRBV7-3 and TRBJ2-3; 7 nucleotides line up with TRBD1. Trimming at V came to 5 bases and at J to 0 bases, leaving 5 bases not matched to a gene. Germline CDR1 is SGHTA and CDR2 is FQGTGA. The CDR3 runs 15 residues. The CDR3 DNA sequence: TGTGCCAGCAGCCAGGACAGGCCTAGCACAGATACGCAGTATTTT. Translated: CASSQDRPSTDTQYF.